These T cell receptor beta chains were read from a single sample in a study of blood T cell repertoires in COVID-19. Here immunoSEQ multiplex PCR was the method, and the copy in TCRdb shows in-frame clones only, minus some. The sample holds about 220,000 clones, 75% to 85% seen once. Sample: peripheral blood. All receptors come from a man aged 50-60 years with active or convalescent COVID-19. The CDR3 runs from the conserved cysteine through the conserved F or W. D genes are given only for firm matches.

CDR3: CASSLGRGGANQPQHF; J: TRBJ1-5; D: .; V: TRBV11-2
CDR3: CAWRWTGQETQYF; J: TRBJ2-5; D: .; V: TRBV30
CDR3: CASRDWSTDTQYF; J: TRBJ2-3; D: .; V: TRBV2
CDR3: CASSFLQGASSNQPQHF; J: TRBJ1-5; D: TRBD1; V: TRBV5-5
CDR3: CASSPSLTDTQYF; J: TRBJ2-3; D: .; V: TRBV18
CDR3: CASSPGTGGDYGYTF; J: TRBJ1-2; D: TRBD1; V: TRBV18
CDR3: CASSRDSLHYNEQFF; J: TRBJ2-1; D: TRBD1; V: TRBV5-1
CDR3: CASSQVGLGGNGYTF; J: TRBJ1-2; D: .; V: TRBV14
CDR3: CASSAGTGAYNEQFF; J: TRBJ2-1; D: TRBD1; V: TRBV9
CDR3: CASSEAPLAGEYNEQFF; J: TRBJ2-1; D: TRBD2; V: TRBV6-1
CDR3: CASSQGEEQFF; J: TRBJ2-1; D: .; V: TRBV4-1
CDR3: CASSPLNRTGWVVETQYF; J: TRBJ2-5; D: TRBD1; V: TRBV7-2
CDR3: CASSFGDPNEQYF; J: TRBJ2-7; D: .; V: TRBV27
CDR3: CASNRDSNQPQHF; J: TRBJ1-5; D: TRBD1; V: TRBV28
CDR3: CASRTGVAEAFF; J: TRBJ1-1; D: TRBD1; V: TRBV28
CDR3: CASSLAGANYGYTF; J: TRBJ1-2; D: .; V: TRBV13
CDR3: CASSYGTGGSSNYGYTF; J: TRBJ1-2; D: TRBD1; V: TRBV7-9
CDR3: CARRPTGGATQPQHF; J: TRBJ1-5; D: TRBD1; V: TRBV5-3
CDR3: CASSPGQGGTGELFF; J: TRBJ2-2; D: TRBD1; V: TRBV7-3
CDR3: CAWRPQGTYEQYF; J: TRBJ2-7; D: .; V: TRBV30
CDR3: CASSYGWETQYF; J: TRBJ2-5; D: .; V: TRBV6-2/TRBV6-3
CDR3: CASSQDQSTGGEDWSTDTQYF; J: TRBJ2-3; D: TRBD1; V: TRBV14
CDR3: CASSPQTGVEQFF; J: TRBJ2-1; D: TRBD1; V: TRBV7-2
CDR3: CASSIHLGTGIQPQHF; J: TRBJ1-5; D: TRBD1; V: TRBV6-2/TRBV6-3
CDR3: CASSYLGQSYGYTF; J: TRBJ1-2; D: .; V: TRBV7-2
CDR3: CASSLRKSSGGSTDTQYF; J: TRBJ2-3; D: TRBD2; V: TRBV28
CDR3: CASSGTGLETQYF; J: TRBJ2-5; D: TRBD1; V: TRBV9
CDR3: CASSLGQLSLDTQYF; J: TRBJ2-3; D: .; V: TRBV7-9
CDR3: CASSLMTSGRAGELFF; J: TRBJ2-2; D: TRBD2; V: TRBV7-2
CDR3: CASSFFASREQYF; J: TRBJ2-7; D: .; V: TRBV5-6
CDR3: CASSAVTGPNEKLFF; J: TRBJ1-4; D: .; V: TRBV28